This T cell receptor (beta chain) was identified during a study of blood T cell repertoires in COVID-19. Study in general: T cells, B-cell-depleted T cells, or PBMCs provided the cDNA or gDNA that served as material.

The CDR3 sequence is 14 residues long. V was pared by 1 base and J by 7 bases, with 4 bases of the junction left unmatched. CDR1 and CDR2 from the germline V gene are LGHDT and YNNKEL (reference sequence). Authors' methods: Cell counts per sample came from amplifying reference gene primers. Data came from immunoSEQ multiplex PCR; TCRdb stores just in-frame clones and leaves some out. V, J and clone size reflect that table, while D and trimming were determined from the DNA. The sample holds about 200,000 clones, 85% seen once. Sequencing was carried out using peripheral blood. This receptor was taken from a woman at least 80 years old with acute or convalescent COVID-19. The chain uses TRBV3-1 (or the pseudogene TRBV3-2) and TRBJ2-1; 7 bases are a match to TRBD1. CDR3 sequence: CASSQAGTANEQFF. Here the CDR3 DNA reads TGTGCCAGCAGCCAAGCCGGGACAGCTAATGAGCAGTTCTTC.